This T cell receptor beta chain is from a study of cytomegalovirus exposure and HLA in healthy donors. Study-level results: It was about 180 TCR beta chains that were listed as cytomegalovirus-associated. Through in vitro validation, a few CMV-associated chains were shown to be specific for CMV antigens. With later analysis, a missense DCLRE1C variant became linked to TCR beta V- and J-gene trimming.

The CDR3 length is 16 residues. Per the germline V gene, CDR1 is MDHEN and CDR2 is SYDVKM. Trimming pared 5 bases from V and 3 bases from J, leaving 20 bases between. PCR employed 60 Vbeta and 13 Jbeta primers. The repertoire was sequenced with immunoSEQ multiplex PCR; TCRdb's copy has only in-frame clones and lacks some. The repertoire consists of 90,000 to 140,000 clones, with about four fifths occurring once and the leading ten covering 1.3%. A single count supports this clone. Its antigen remains unidentified. This chain uses TRBV28 with TRBJ2-7; D is perhaps TRBD2 (7 bases). What was sequenced was PBMCs. This TCR was recovered from a man in his forties in good health and CMV-seronegative. This CDR3 is CASSGGGGSNYYEQYF. The CDR3 nucleotides are TGTGCCAGCAGTGGGGGCGGGGGATCAAACTACTACGAGCAGTACTTC.